This T cell receptor (beta chain) was observed in a study of spatial heterogeneity in lung cancer. Findings of the study overall: In tumors, expanded intratumoral alpha and beta TCR counts tracked mutation counts.

The time point: sample taken at primary tumor resection. The CDR3 has 14 amino acids. CDR1 is SGHAT and CDR2 is FQNNGV in the germline V gene. V was pared by 3 bases and J by 5 bases, with 13 bases between. In the library, each TCR cDNA molecule bore its own unique molecular identifier. From the 5' RACE reads, TCRdb called clonotypes with MiXCR, one entry per CDR3 protein. The sample yields several thousand distinct CDR3 sequences, around 13% seen once. This clonotype was seen ten or more times. Its antigen is undetermined. The library was prepared for alpha chains; this beta chain is a stray read, so its frequency means little.

V gene TRBV11-2 combines with J gene TRBJ2-5; D possibly matches TRBD1 or TRBD2 (5 bases each). This clonotype originated in a male donor with early-stage non-small cell lung cancer. The sample in question was lung tumor tissue, obtained at surgery. CDR3 in amino acids: CASSLDGGTETQYF. The DNA of the CDR3 is TGTGCCAGCAGCTTGGACGGTGGGACGGAGACCCAGTACTTC.